These 29 T cell receptor beta chains originate from one sample sequenced in a study of shared clonotypes between healthy human individuals. The data were produced by immunoSEQ multiplex PCR, yet TCRdb's version contains in-frame clones alone and is incomplete. There are more than 1.2 million clones in the sample; approximately 98.5% occur only once, and 0.36% lies in the top ten. The sequenced material came from naive CD4+ T cells sorted from blood. Subset denoted: CD45RA+ positively selected. Source of these receptors: a man younger than 40 in good health.

Note on this clone: One end of the junction does not line up with germline, which may come from a read error. The chain is built from TRBV7-7 and TRBJ2-5; tentative D call: TRBD2 (6 bases). Germline CDR1 is SSHAT and CDR2 is FNYEAQ (reference sequence). The CDR3 covers 14 residues. The CDR3 DNA is TGTGCTAGCAGCTTAGGGGCGGGAAAAGAGACCCAGTACTTC. The encoded protein is CASSLGAGKETQYF.

This sequence joins TRBV29-1 and TRBJ2-7; TRBD2 matches at 7 bases. V trimming: 3 bases; J trimming: 6 bases; junction bases outside the gene matches: 8. The CDR3 sequence is 13 residues long. The germline V gene encodes CDR1 SQVTM and CDR2 ANQGSEA. The CDR3 DNA follows: TGCAGCGTTGACCGCGGGAGCTTCGGCGAGCAGTACTTC. Protein: CSVDRGSFGEQYF.

This clone was counted once. The rearrangement uses TRBV18 and TRBJ2-3; D is undetermined. CDR1 is KGHSH, CDR2 LQKENI, per germline. There are 16 residues in the CDR3. The V and J ends lost 3 bases and 2 bases respectively, with 15 bases between them. This chain's CDR3 is CASSPLRKELTDTQYF. The DNA for the CDR3 is TGTGCCAGCTCACCCCTCAGGAAGGAGCTCACAGATACGCAGTATTTT.

The chain carries TRBV5-4 and TRBJ1-2, with a weak D call TRBD1 (5 bases). The ends were cut back, 5 bases at V and 7 bases at J, with 12 bases in the middle. Per the germline V gene, CDR1 is SGHNT and CDR2 is YYREEE (reference sequence). The CDR3 has 12 residues. CDR3 sequence reads: CASSAGVGGYTF. CDR3 nucleotide sequence: TGTGCCAGCAGTGCGGGGGTTGGTGGCTACACCTTC.

The V and J genes are TRBV4-1 and TRBJ2-7, with 7 bases that match TRBD2. V lost 4 bases and J lost 4; bases outside the gene matches: 4. The CDR3 extends over 13 amino acids. Germline CDR1 reads MGHRA; CDR2 reads YSYEKL. CDR3 DNA sequence: TGCGCCAGCAGCCCGGGACTAACGTACGAGCAGTACTTC. Amino acid sequence: CASSPGLTYEQYF.

J is TRBJ2-3 and V is TRBV5-1; D gene unclear. Germline values: CDR1 SGHRS, CDR2 YFSETQ. Trimming took 7 bases from V and 1 from J, leaving 13 bases between them. CDR3 length equals 14 residues. The CDR3 sequence: CASVLNSGTDTQYF. For the CDR3, the DNA is TGCGCCAGCGTCTTGAACAGCGGCACAGATACGCAGTATTTT.

This chain joins TRBV7-9 and TRBJ2-7; D possibly matches TRBD1 or TRBD2 (6 bases each). CDR3 length equals 16 residues. V was cut by 4 bases and J by 3 bases, with 19 bases left in between. Germline CDR1 is SEHNR and CDR2 is FQNEAQ (reference sequence). The CDR3 coding sequence is TGTGCCAGCAGCTCCTTTAGGGGGGAAGAACTCTACGAGCAGTACTTC. Its translation is CASSSFRGEELYEQYF.

The CDR3 loop reads CASTPRLGGVVTDTQYF. The CDR3 DNA is TGTGCCAGTACCCCCAGGCTGGGGGGAGTCGTCACAGATACGCAGTATTTT. The V and J genes are TRBV19 and TRBJ2-3; tentative D call: TRBD2 (6 bases). The CDR3 extends over 17 amino acids. Germline assignment: CDR1 LNHDA and CDR2 SQIVND (reference sequence). Deletions cut 7 bases from V and 2 bases from J, with 22 bases between.

The chain combines TRBV7-2 with TRBJ2-5; TRBD2 matches at 9 bases. Germline V gives CDR1 SGHTA, CDR2 FQGNSA. This CDR3 has 15 residues. Trimming at V came to 4 bases and at J to 4 bases, leaving 7 bases not matched to a gene. CDR3 bases: TGTGCCAGCAGCTCCAAGCGGGAGGAAGTAGAGACCCAGTACTTC. Its translation is CASSSKREEVETQYF.

The chain combines TRBV6-1 with TRBJ1-2; 7 positions agree with TRBD1. The CDR3 has 13 residues. The V segment lost 5 bases and the J segment 7 bases; nucleotides outside the gene matches: 7. Germline lookup yields CDR1 MNHNS and CDR2 SASEGT. The CDR3, as DNA: TGTGCCAGCAGTAACCGACAGGGAGGTGGCTACACCTTC. It encodes CASSNRQGGGYTF.

The chain links TRBV5-1 to TRBJ2-6; 7 nucleotides agree with TRBD1. CDR3 length: 15 amino acids. Looked up from germline, CDR1 is SGHRS and CDR2 is YFSETQ. The ends lost 4 bases at V and 3 bases at J; junction bases unmatched: 4. Here the CDR3 reads CASSQGVGGANVLTF. In nucleotides, the CDR3 is TGCGCCAGCAGCCAGGGGGTCGGTGGGGCCAACGTCCTGACTTTC.

V is TRBV6-5 and J is TRBJ1-2; possibly TRBD1 for D (5 bases). CDR3 length equals 14 residues. The germline V gene encodes CDR1 MNHEY and CDR2 SVGAGI. V lost 8 bases, J lost 6 bases, and 19 bases lay in between. The CDR3 DNA reads as TGTGCCAGCGGGGAGGACCCTAGGGGAGATGGCTACACCTTC. Protein: CASGEDPRGDGYTF.

The chain links TRBV2 to TRBJ2-3; no firm D call. The CDR3 runs 13 residues. Between the trimmed V and J ends, which lost 5 bases and 2 bases, there was a span of 8 bases. The germline CDR1 and CDR2 sequences are SNHLY and FYNNEI. The CDR3 coding sequence is TGTGCCAGCAGTATTGACTCCACAGATACGCAGTATTTT. Amino acids: CASSIDSTDTQYF.

This chain connects TRBV6-6 to TRBJ2-7; D may be TRBD1 (6 bases). The CDR3 has 16 residues. Trimming removed 3 bases at V and 2 bases at J, with 17 bases between. CDR1 is MNHNY and CDR2 is SVGAGI in the germline V gene (reference sequence). CDR3 DNA: TGTGCCAGCAGTTATAGTGGAACGACAGGCGCCTACGAGCAGTACTTC. Protein product: CASSYSGTTGAYEQYF.

This chain uses TRBV28 with TRBJ2-3, with D maybe TRBD1 (5 bases). V dropped 3 bases and J dropped 2 bases, with 9 bases sitting between them. The V gene's germline CDR1 is MDHEN and CDR2 SYDVKM. The CDR3 extends over 14 amino acids. DNA for the CDR3: TGTGCCAGCAGTTTCAAACAGGCCACAGATACGCAGTATTTT. Translation gives CASSFKQATDTQYF. The full variable domain, its missing parts supplied by reference TRBV28 and TRBJ2-3, is DVKVTQSSRYLVKRTGEKVFLECVQDMDHENMFWYRQDPGLGLRLIYFSYDVKMKEKGDIPEGYSVSREKKERFSLILESASTNQTSMYLCASSFKQATDTQYFGPGTRLTVL.

The chain combines TRBV27 with TRBJ2-7; D may be TRBD1 (5 bases). Germline V gives CDR1 MNHEY, CDR2 SMNVEV (reference sequence). CDR3 length equals 14 residues. Trimming stripped 6 bases from V and 0 bases from J, with 12 bases between. The CDR3 DNA is TGTGCCAGCAGCATGGTCAGGGTCTCCTACGAGCAGTACTTC. Translated, it gives CASSMVRVSYEQYF.

This clone was seen just once. V usage is TRBV6-1 and J usage is TRBJ1-2, with D maybe TRBD1 (6 bases). CDR1 is MNHNS, CDR2 SASEGT, per germline. Trimming took 4 bases from V and 6 from J, leaving 15 bases between them. This CDR3 has 14 residues. Here the CDR3 DNA reads TGTGCCAGCAGTGTCGGGACACTAAGAGATGGCTACACCTTC. Translating gives CASSVGTLRDGYTF.

The V and J genes are TRBV10-1 and TRBJ2-7; 8 nucleotides match TRBD2. Per germline, CDR1 WNHNN and CDR2 SYGVQD (reference sequence). The trim removed 2 bases at V and 0 bases at J, leaving 3 bases unmatched. CDR3 length: 15 residues. The CDR3 coding sequence is TGCGCCAGCAGTGAGGGCGGGGGGAGCTCCTACGAGCAGTACTTC. Translating gives CASSEGGGSSYEQYF.

The CDR3 loop is CASSLQDTGELFF. In DNA form, the CDR3 reads TGTGCCAGCAGTTTACAGGACACCGGGGAGCTGTTTTTT. The chain is built from TRBV2 and TRBJ2-2; D might be TRBD1 (5 bases). CDR1 is SNHLY, CDR2 FYNNEI, per germline. The length of the CDR3 is 13 residues. Deletions cut 5 bases from V and 3 bases from J, with 7 bases between.

The rearrangement joins TRBV30 to TRBJ2-7, with D unclear. The germline gives CDR1 GTSNPN, CDR2 SVGIG (reference sequence). V lost 5 bases to trimming and J lost 3 bases, with 14 bases between them. CDR3 length: 13 residues. CDR3 loop: CAWGLDAIYEQYF. As DNA, the CDR3 is TGTGCCTGGGGGCTGGACGCCATCTACGAGCAGTACTTC.

CDR3 bases: TGTGCCAGCTCACCCGTTGCTAGCGGGATAAGGTACGAGCAGTACTTC. Its translation: CASSPVASGIRYEQYF. The chain combines TRBV18 with TRBJ2-7, with 9 nucleotides matching TRBD2. The V gene end was trimmed by 3 bases and the J gene end by 4 bases; junction bases not matched to a gene: 10. The CDR3 runs 16 residues. CDR1 KGHSH and CDR2 LQKENI come from the germline V gene.

This chain links TRBV28 with TRBJ2-1; 7 positions agree with TRBD1. The V and J ends lost 3 bases and 4 bases, in that order; junction bases with no gene match: 15. The CDR3 sequence is 18 residues long. Germline V CDR1 and CDR2: MDHEN, SYDVKM. This chain's CDR3 is CASSLLILGTESYNEQFF. The CDR3 DNA is TGTGCCAGCAGTTTGCTTATCCTCGGGACAGAAAGTTACAATGAGCAGTTCTTC.

This chain uses TRBV11-2 with TRBJ1-1; no firm D call. The germline CDR1 and CDR2 sequences are SGHAT and FQNNGV. The CDR3 has 14 amino acids. The V gene lost 5 bases and the J gene lost 4 bases, with 14 bases spanning the gap. This CDR3 reads CASSRRVLGTEAFF. The CDR3 DNA follows: TGTGCCAGCAGCCGAAGGGTTTTGGGCACTGAAGCTTTCTTT.

Turning to this clone: At the DNA level, this CDR3 is encoded by other sequences in the same sample as well. The J gene is TRBJ2-1, the V gene TRBV18; D is ambiguous. Germline CDR1 KGHSH, CDR2 LQKENI. This CDR3 is 14 amino acids long. The V and J ends lost 6 bases and 0 bases respectively, with 9 bases between them. The CDR3 nucleotides read TGTGCCAGCTCTGGCCAGAGCTCCTACAATGAGCAGTTCTTC. Its protein product is CASSGQSSYNEQFF. Variable domain in full (rest from reference TRBV18 and TRBJ2-1): NAGVMQNPRHLVRRRGQEARLRCSPMKGHSHVYWYRQLPEEGLKFMVYLQKENIIDESGMPKERFSAEFPKEGPSILRIQQVVRGDSAAYFCASSGQSSYNEQFFGPGTRLTVL.

This chain joins TRBV5-1 and TRBJ2-2; no reliable D call. Germline V lookup: CDR1 SGHRS, CDR2 YFSETQ. This CDR3 comprises 14 residues. Trimming removed 1 base from V and 7 bases from J, with 11 bases in between. CDR3 protein: CASSLSLSGGELFF. The CDR3 DNA follows: TGCGCCAGCAGCTTGTCACTATCCGGCGGGGAGCTGTTTTTT.

The V gene is TRBV6-5, the J gene TRBJ2-1; 7 bases align to TRBD1. Germline V gene data show CDR1 as MNHEY and CDR2 as SVGAGI. The V gene end was trimmed by 0 bases and the J gene end by 8 bases; junction bases not matched to a gene: 10. This CDR3 contains 16 residues. This CDR3 is CASSYSPAGGRHEQFF. The CDR3 DNA follows: TGTGCCAGCAGTTACTCCCCCGCAGGGGGACGGCATGAGCAGTTCTTC.

This clone was recorded only once. The chain joins TRBV5-8 to TRBJ2-2; 7 bases agree with TRBD2. The CDR3 consists of 15 residues. Germline lookup yields CDR1 SGHTS and CDR2 YDEGEE. V trimming: 0 bases; J trimming: 4 bases; junction bases outside the gene matches: 3. This chain's CDR3 is CASSLGRELTGELFF. The CDR3, as DNA: TGTGCCAGCAGCTTGGGGCGGGAGCTCACCGGGGAGCTGTTTTTT. Complete variable domain (other parts from reference TRBV5-8 and TRBJ2-2): EAGVTQSPTHLIKTRGQQATLRCSPISGHTSVYWYQQALGLGLQFLLWYDEGEERNRGNFPPRFSGRQFPNYSSELNVNALELEDSALYLCASSLGRELTGELFFGEGSRLTVL.

V and J are TRBV28 and TRBJ2-5, with TRBD1 as a possible D gene (5 bases). The V gene lost 1 base and the J gene lost 0 bases, with 9 bases spanning the gap. This CDR3 is 15 amino acids long. The germline CDR1 and CDR2 sequences are MDHEN and SYDVKM. The CDR3 reads CASSLLGRDQETQYF. DNA of the CDR3: TGTGCCAGCAGTTTATTAGGCAGGGACCAAGAGACCCAGTACTTC.

The J gene is TRBJ1-2, the V gene TRBV19; 7 nucleotides line up with TRBD1. The ends lost 6 bases at V and 4 bases at J; junction bases unmatched: 11. The CDR3 length is 15 residues. The germline CDR1 and CDR2 sequences are LNHDA and SQIVND (reference sequence). CDR3 in DNA: TGTGCCAGTAGGCAAGCGCAGGGGGGGATCTATGGCTACACCTTC. This codes for CASRQAQGGIYGYTF.